This T cell receptor (beta chain) was observed in a study of beta chain features in type 1 diabetes. Germline assignment: CDR1 SGHTA and CDR2 FQGNSA. The V end lost 3 bases, the J end lost 2 bases, and 10 bases lay between the germline ends. The CDR3 contains 14 residues. Points from the study as a whole: A definitive answer on HLA type influencing TCRB rearrangement was not reached here. Researchers report that Type 1 diabetes patients had moderately but significantly shorter TCRB CDR3s across all four CD4+ subsets. Researchers caution that PCR might favor shorter templates, equally among patients and controls.

The entirety of the isolated RNA underwent reverse transcription, so expressed TCRB transcripts were sequenced. Clones were sequenced by immunoSEQ multiplex PCR, and TCRdb holds only the in-frame ones, with some missing. This table holds around 600,000 clones, 9.5% to 15% found once. The sample holds a few counts of this clone. As yet, its antigen is unknown. Other DNA variants within this sample encode the same CDR3. Source material: naive CD4+ T cells from blood. This TCR derives from a man younger than 45 with type 1 diabetes. The J gene is TRBJ2-5, the V gene TRBV7-2; D is perhaps TRBD1 or TRBD2 (5 bases each). CDR3 coding DNA: TGTGCCAGCAGCTTCGGGACGGCTCAAGAGACCCAGTACTTC. The encoded protein is CASSFGTAQETQYF. The whole variable domain, filled in from reference TRBV7-2 and TRBJ2-5, reads GAGVSQSPSNKVTEKGKDVELRCDPISGHTALYWYRQSLGQGLEFLIYFQGNSAPDKSGLPSDRFSAERTGGSVSTLTIQRTQQEDSAVYLCASSFGTAQETQYFGPGTRLLVL.